This T cell receptor (beta chain) was captured by sequencing in a study of blood T cell repertoires in COVID-19. In the authors' workflow: Reference gene primer amplification in the assay estimated nucleated cell counts. Only in-frame clones appear in the TCRdb table, and some are missing; sequencing was by immunoSEQ multiplex PCR. V, J and clone size are those of that table, while D and trimming were read from the DNA. The table includes 76,000 or so clones, approximately 87% detected once. This clone showed up just once. This CDR3 region has 15 residues. CDR1 is SNHLY, CDR2 FYNNEI, per germline. The V end lost 1 base, the J end lost 1 base, and 10 bases lay between the germline ends.

Sequencing input: peripheral blood. This clonotype was sampled from a man at least 80 years old in a cohort sampled during active COVID-19. V usage is TRBV2 and J usage is TRBJ1-1, with a weak D call TRBD1 (6 bases). CDR3 nucleotides: TGTGCCAGCAGTGAAGAGGCAGGGGCGAACACTGAAGCTTTCTTT. The encoded protein is CASSEEAGANTEAFF.